This T cell receptor beta chain was sequenced in a study of blood T cell repertoires in COVID-19. Study-level background: Samples came from the United States, Italy and Spain, spanning acute and convalescent COVID-19. PBMCs, B-cell-depleted T cells, or T cells were the source of the cDNA or gDNA that made up the material.

In the authors' methods: Reference gene primer amplification gave nucleated cell count estimates. Sequencing used immunoSEQ multiplex PCR; TCRdb keeps in-frame clones, though not all of them. V and J calls plus clone size are reproduced from that table; the DNA served to infer D and trimming. Found here are about 40,000 clones, approximately 80% of them singletons; the top ten hold about 14%. The sample consisted of peripheral blood. This TCR derives from a man between 50 and 59 years old with active or convalescent COVID-19.

CDR3 region: CASSLVAGELFF. The CDR3 bases are TGCGCCAGCAGCCTAGTCGCCGGGGAGCTGTTTTTT. The rearrangement uses TRBV4-1 and TRBJ2-2; D not resolved. In germline, CDR1 is MGHRA, CDR2 YSYEKL. The V and J ends lost 4 bases and 6 bases respectively, with 6 bases between them. The CDR3 is 12 residues long.